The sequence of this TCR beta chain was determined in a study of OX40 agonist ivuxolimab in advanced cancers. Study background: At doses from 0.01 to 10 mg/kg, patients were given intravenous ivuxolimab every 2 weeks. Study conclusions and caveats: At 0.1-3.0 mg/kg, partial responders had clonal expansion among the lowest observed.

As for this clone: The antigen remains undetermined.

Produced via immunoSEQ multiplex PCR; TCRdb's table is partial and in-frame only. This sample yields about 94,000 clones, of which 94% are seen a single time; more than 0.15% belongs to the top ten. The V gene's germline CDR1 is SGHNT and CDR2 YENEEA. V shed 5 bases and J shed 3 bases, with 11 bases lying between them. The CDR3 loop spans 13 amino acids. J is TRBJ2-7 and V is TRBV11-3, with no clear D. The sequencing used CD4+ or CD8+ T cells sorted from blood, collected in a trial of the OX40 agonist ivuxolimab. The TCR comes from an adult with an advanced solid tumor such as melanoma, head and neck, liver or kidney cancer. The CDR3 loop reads CASSRQSVYEQYF. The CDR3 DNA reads TGTGCCAGCAGCCGCCAGTCAGTCTACGAGCAGTACTTC.